This T cell receptor beta chain was recovered during a study of blood T cell repertoires in COVID-19. At the level of the study: PBMCs, B-cell-depleted T cells, or T cells provided the cDNA or gDNA that made up the material.

Generated by immunoSEQ multiplex PCR, the TCRdb table keeps only in-frame clones and is missing some. The table records roughly 430,000 clones, about 88% of them present only once. The length of the CDR3 is 15 residues. In germline, CDR1 is MNHEY, CDR2 SVGAGI. V lost 6 bases, J lost 0 bases, and 5 bases stayed unmatched. All enrollees were about 18 to 100 years old and from about 25 US areas. Each participant's cohort was designated according to participant-reported clinical history. Within the 2 weeks before study entry, each person in the exposed group met a COVID-19 case. The rearrangement uses TRBV6-5 and TRBJ1-3, with TRBD1 identical over 7 bases. The clonotype originates from a woman between 18 and 29 years old who had been exposed to COVID-19. Sequenced sample: PBMCs or T cells enriched from blood (not recorded which). The CDR3 bases are TGTGCCAGCAGGGACAGGTCGAACTCTGGAAACACCATATATTTT. Translating gives CASRDRSNSGNTIYF.